These 19 T cell receptor beta chains came from one sample sequenced in a study of CD8+ T cells in alopecia areata. The authors extracted RNA and reverse transcribed it into cDNA as the sequencing template. The protocol was immunoSEQ multiplex PCR, while the TCRdb copy is restricted to in-frame clones and leaves out a portion. The sample carries tens of thousands of clones, more than 65% recorded once. The treatment: oral pan-JAK inhibitor, 5-10 mg twice daily. Material: CD8+ T cells sorted from blood, obtained around week 44, from a patient treated with tofacitinib. Source of these receptors: a human donor with alopecia areata.

The chain is built from TRBV5-1 and TRBJ2-3; TRBD1 aligns across 7 bases. The germline V gene encodes CDR1 SGHRS and CDR2 YFSETQ. V lost 3 bases and J lost 6; bases outside the gene matches: 10. The CDR3 is 15 residues long. The CDR3 loop is CASSSSRDSRDTQYF. CDR3 bases: TGCGCCAGCAGCTCGAGCCGGGACAGTCGGGATACGCAGTATTTT.

The chain uses TRBV6-4 and TRBJ2-3; D uncertain. V lost 0 bases and J lost 2, with 3 bases in between. The germline V gene encodes CDR1 MRHNA and CDR2 SNTAGT. The CDR3 extends over 13 amino acids. The CDR3 DNA reads TGTGCCAGCAGTGACTCGGACACAGATACGCAGTATTTT. Its translation is CASSDSDTDTQYF.

The genes are TRBV7-8 and TRBJ2-3, with TRBD2 as a possible D gene (5 bases). Germline V gene sequence: CDR1 SGHVS, CDR2 FQNEAQ. The V end was cut by 3 bases, the J end by 1 base, with 11 bases between. CDR3 length: 15 amino acids. The CDR3 bases are TGTGCCAGCAGCTTGGACTCTTACGGCACAGATACGCAGTATTTT. As protein: CASSLDSYGTDTQYF.

The chain joins TRBV6-5 to TRBJ1-5; TRBD1 agrees at 8 bases. This CDR3 is built from 15 residues. Germline CDR1 MNHEY, CDR2 SVGAGI. V shed 6 bases, J shed 4 bases, and the junction held 8 bases outside the gene matches. The chain's CDR3 is CASSRQGIRNQPQHF. The CDR3 coding sequence is TGTGCCAGCAGCAGACAGGGGATTCGGAATCAGCCCCAGCATTTT.

The J gene is TRBJ1-2, the V gene TRBV6-1, with 10 bases identical to TRBD1. From germline, CDR1 is MNHNS and CDR2 SASEGT. The ends lost 1 base at V and 4 bases at J; junction bases unmatched: 0. This CDR3 is built from 14 residues. The DNA of the CDR3 is TGTGCCAGCAGTGAAGGGACAGGGGGCTATGGCTACACCTTC. Protein product: CASSEGTGGYGYTF.

The rearrangement joins TRBV30 to TRBJ2-1; TRBD2 matches at 9 bases. V dropped 7 bases and J dropped 7; count of bases not matched to a gene: 8. Per germline, CDR1 GTSNPN and CDR2 SVGIG (reference sequence). CDR3 length equals 13 residues. The CDR3 spells CASRTSAGNEQFF. In DNA form, the CDR3 reads TGTGCCTCTCGGACTAGCGCGGGGAATGAGCAGTTCTTC.

The chain links TRBV29-1 to TRBJ2-1; D is unresolved. V was clipped by 7 bases and J by 8 bases, with 12 bases between them. CDR1 and CDR2 from the germline V gene are SQVTM and ANQGSEA. This CDR3 is built from 11 residues. This chain's CDR3 is CSGRFGDEQFF. The CDR3 DNA reads TGCAGCGGAAGGTTTGGCGATGAGCAGTTCTTC.

This sequence joins TRBV7-8 and TRBJ2-7, with 9 bases aligning to TRBD1. V gave up 0 bases and J gave up 5 bases; unmatched junction bases: 17. CDR3 length equals 19 residues. Germline CDR1 and CDR2: SGHVS and FQNEAQ. CDR3 bases: TGTGCCAGCAGCTTAGCGAAGGAGGGGGTGCCGGGACAGGGTCACGAGCAGTACTTC. This codes for CASSLAKEGVPGQGHEQYF.

In this sample, this clone turned up a few times. The chain has TRBV6-5 and TRBJ2-7; no definite D call. The CDR3 is made up of 13 amino acids. Trimming stripped 2 bases from V and 1 base from J, with 6 bases between. The V gene's germline CDR1 is MNHEY and CDR2 SVGAGI. CDR3 in amino acids: CASSYQRSYEQYF. DNA for the CDR3: TGTGCCAGCAGTTACCAGAGGTCCTACGAGCAGTACTTC.

This chain joins TRBV25-1 and TRBJ1-1, with TRBD1 matching 8 bases. The CDR3 loop spans 16 amino acids. From germline, CDR1 is MGHDK and CDR2 SYGVNS. V trimming: 4 bases; J trimming: 6 bases; junction bases outside the gene matches: 13. For the CDR3, the DNA is TGTGCCAGCAGTGTCAACCCTACAGGGGGGGTAGCTGAAGCTTTCTTT. As protein: CASSVNPTGGVAEAFF.

The V call is TRBV9, the J call TRBJ2-1, with unresolved D. Looked up from germline, CDR1 is SGDLS and CDR2 is YYNGEE. The CDR3 has 12 amino acids. Trimming left V 2 bases short and J 7 bases short, with 7 bases between. For the CDR3, the DNA is TGTGCCAGCAGCGTCAACAAGAATGAGCAGTTCTTC. Translated: CASSVNKNEQFF. The full variable domain, in which reference TRBV9 and TRBJ2-1 provide the parts outside the CDR3, is DSGVTQTPKHLITATGQRVTLRCSPRSGDLSVYWYQQSLDQGLQFLIQYYNGEERAKGNILERFSAQQFPDLHSELNLSSLELGDSALYFCASSVNKNEQFFGPGTRLTVL.

The chain has TRBV19 and TRBJ2-1, with D perhaps matching TRBD1 or TRBD2 (5 bases each). Deletions cut 3 bases from V and 13 bases from J, with 13 bases between. Per the germline V gene, CDR1 is LNHDA and CDR2 is SQIVND (reference sequence). The CDR3 contains 12 residues. Written as DNA, the CDR3 is TGTGCCAGTAGTATTGGGGGAAGTTACCAGTTCTTC. Amino acids: CASSIGGSYQFF.

The genes are TRBV27 and TRBJ1-2; D unresolved. The V and J ends lost 4 bases and 4 bases respectively, with 10 bases between them. The CDR3 length is 13 residues. Per germline, CDR1 MNHEY and CDR2 SMNVEV (reference sequence). CDR3: CASSSSNGYGYTF. CDR3 DNA: TGTGCCAGCAGTTCTAGCAATGGCTATGGCTACACCTTC.

The chain carries TRBV21-1 and TRBJ2-5. TRBV21-1 is a pseudogene. This CDR3 is built from 14 residues. The CDR3 DNA reads TGTGCCAGCAGGGGGGATTACGTTGGGGAGACCCAGTACTTC. This codes for CASRGDYVGETQYF.

V gene TRBV15 combines with J gene TRBJ1-5; no reliable D call. CDR3 length equals 14 residues. The V end was cut by 0 bases, the J end by 4 bases, with 7 bases between. Germline CDR1 LNHNV, CDR2 YYDKDF (reference sequence). The CDR3 protein is CATSRDRGNQPQHF. The CDR3 DNA follows: TGTGCCACCAGCAGAGATCGAGGGAATCAGCCCCAGCATTTT.

This clone was seen once. The chain carries TRBV7-8 and TRBJ2-5, with D tentatively TRBD2 (5 bases). This CDR3 is built from 14 residues. The germline gives CDR1 SGHVS, CDR2 FQNEAQ. Trimming removed 2 bases at V and 4 bases at J, with 11 bases between. As DNA, the CDR3 is TGTGCCAGCAGCTTACCTAGCACCCTAGAGACCCAGTACTTC. This gives the protein CASSLPSTLETQYF.

This clone was recorded a few times. The chain has TRBV15 and TRBJ2-1; 9 bases are a match to TRBD2. Trimming cost V 0 bases and J 5 bases; bases outside gene matches: 5. Looked up from germline, CDR1 is LNHNV and CDR2 is YYDKDF (reference sequence). The CDR3 loop spans 16 amino acids. This CDR3 reads CATSRDLAGGHNEQFF. The DNA of the CDR3 is TGTGCCACCAGCAGAGATCTGGCGGGGGGGCACAATGAGCAGTTCTTC.

A single count supports this clone. The V gene is TRBV5-1, the J gene TRBJ2-3, with 10 bases identical to TRBD1. The germline CDR1 and CDR2 sequences are SGHRS and YFSETQ. This CDR3 contains 16 residues. J lost 0 bases, V lost 6 bases, and 7 bases had no gene match. CDR3 in amino acids: CASTRGQGRSTDTQYF. As DNA, the CDR3 is TGCGCCAGCACCAGGGGACAGGGGCGAAGCACAGATACGCAGTATTTT.

J is TRBJ2-1 and V is TRBV27; TRBD2 aligns across 14 bases. This CDR3 has 15 residues. Per the germline V gene, CDR1 is MNHEY and CDR2 is SMNVEV (reference sequence). V gave up 5 bases and J gave up 9 bases; unmatched junction bases: 6. DNA for the CDR3: TGTGCCAGCAGTCCGACTAGCGGGGGGGCGGGTGAGCAGTTCTTC. Translation: CASSPTSGGAGEQFF.